The 15 T cell receptor beta chains listed next were all sequenced from one sample in a study of T cells in Graves' hyperthyroidism and ophthalmopathy. Researchers amplified the TCR beta CDR3 regions from RNA transcripts. TCR CDR3 regions were first amplified by RT-PCR with HTBI primers. MiXCR, applied by TCRdb to the multiplex PCR reads, yields one record per CDR3 protein. The table includes 340,000 or so distinct CDR3 sequences, about 20% detected once. Sequenced: blood. Source of these receptors: a woman aged 45-60 years with Graves' hyperthyroidism.

In this sample, this clonotype turned up once. This chain connects TRBV15 to TRBJ2-2; D is ambiguous. The CDR3 totals 14 residues. The germline V gene has CDR1 LNHNV and CDR2 YYDKDF (reference sequence). Trimming took 2 bases from V and 5 from J, leaving 9 bases between them. CDR3 protein: CATSRRSPTGELFF. The CDR3 DNA reads as TGTGCCACCAGCAGACGGAGTCCTACCGGGGAGCTGTTTTTT.

This clonotype was recorded a few times. The J gene is TRBJ2-5, the V gene TRBV6-1; TRBD1 agrees at 10 bases. CDR1 MNHNS and CDR2 SASEGT come from the germline V gene. The CDR3 consists of 14 residues. The junction had 10 bases not matched to a gene; V was cut back by 3 bases and J by 12 bases. CDR3 protein: CASSDPGQGLSKYF. For the CDR3, the DNA is TGTGCCAGCAGTGATCCGGGACAGGGGCTATCCAAGTACTTC.

This clonotype was detected ten times or more. V is TRBV12-5 and J is TRBJ2-7; TRBD2 is a possible D gene (6 bases). V was pared by 5 bases and J by 7 bases, with 15 bases between. The CDR3 totals 13 residues. The germline CDR1 and CDR2 sequences are LGHNT and FRNRAP. CDR3 nucleotides: TGTGCTAGTGGTCCGGGAGAGGCGCGGGAGCAGTACTTC. Protein product: CASGPGEAREQYF.

This clonotype has at least ten counts. The V and J genes are TRBV28 and TRBJ2-3, with 14 bases that match TRBD2. Germline V lookup: CDR1 MDHEN, CDR2 SYDVKM. The CDR3 spans 15 residues. Trimming at V came to 6 bases and at J to 5 bases, leaving 4 bases not matched to a gene. This CDR3 reads CASSLTSGRGDTQYF. The CDR3 region has the DNA TGTGCCAGCAGCCTGACTAGCGGGAGGGGAGATACGCAGTATTTT. Full variable domain (rest looked up from reference TRBV28 and TRBJ2-3): DVKVTQSSRYLVKRTGEKVFLECVQDMDHENMFWYRQDPGLGLRLIYFSYDVKMKEKGDIPEGYSVSREKKERFSLILESASTNQTSMYLCASSLTSGRGDTQYFGPGTRLTVL.

CDR3 DNA sequence: TGTGCCATCAGTGGGGACCAGGGGGCAGATACGCAGTATTTT. Protein: CAISGDQGADTQYF. The rearrangement joins TRBV10-3 to TRBJ2-3; 7 nucleotides match TRBD1. The CDR3 loop spans 14 amino acids. Trimming took 4 bases from V and 4 from J; bases not matched to a gene: 5. The germline V gene has CDR1 ENHRY and CDR2 SYGVKD.

Many counts were recorded for this clonotype. The gene calls are TRBV7-8 and TRBJ2-1; 10 bases are shared with TRBD1. Germline-derived CDR1 and CDR2 are SGHVS and FQNEAQ. The CDR3 length is 20 residues. The V segment lost 0 bases and the J segment 4 bases; nucleotides outside the gene matches: 15. In nucleotides, the CDR3 is TGTGCCAGCAGCTTAGCCGGGACAGGGGTTACTAGCGGTTCGTACAATGAGCAGTTCTTC. The encoded protein is CASSLAGTGVTSGSYNEQFF.

The rearrangement links TRBV3-1 to TRBJ2-6, with TRBD1 identical over 9 bases. Germline lookup yields CDR1 LGHDT and CDR2 YNNKEL (reference sequence). The CDR3 spans 18 residues. The V segment lost 1 base and the J segment 2 bases; nucleotides outside the gene matches: 6. As DNA, the CDR3 is TGTGCCAGCAGCCAAGCCGGGACAGGGACGCCTGGGGCCAACGTCCTGACTTTC. This sequence encodes CASSQAGTGTPGANVLTF.

This clonotype was seen many times. This chain links TRBV28 with TRBJ2-2; D is possibly TRBD1 (6 bases). The CDR3 totals 21 residues. Deletions cut 1 base from V and 2 bases from J, with 26 bases between. Looked up from germline, CDR1 is MDHEN and CDR2 is SYDVKM. This chain's CDR3 is CASSLSGFESPGTHNTGELFF. CDR3 in DNA: TGTGCCAGCAGTTTATCTGGTTTCGAGTCTCCCGGGACACACAACACCGGGGAGCTGTTTTTT.

In this sample, this clonotype turned up many times. The rearrangement joins TRBV27 to TRBJ2-3; D remains unclear. Trimming took 2 bases from V and 6 from J, leaving 15 bases between them. From germline, CDR1 is MNHEY and CDR2 SMNVEV (reference sequence). The CDR3 is 15 residues long. The CDR3 region has the DNA TGTGCCAGCAGTTTAATAGTTAGTCAGGCGGATACGCAGTATTTT. Encoded protein: CASSLIVSQADTQYF.

This sequence joins TRBV5-1 and TRBJ2-2, with unresolved D. CDR1 is SGHRS, CDR2 YFSETQ, per germline. V was clipped by 1 base and J by 4 bases, with 11 bases between them. CDR3 length: 15 amino acids. CDR3 residues: CASSLLAGFTGELFF. CDR3 sequence (DNA): TGCGCCAGCAGCTTGTTAGCAGGATTCACCGGGGAGCTGTTTTTT.

This sequence joins TRBV7-9 and TRBJ2-3, with unresolved D. V was clipped by 2 bases and J by 7 bases, with 22 bases between them. Looked up from germline, CDR1 is SEHNR and CDR2 is FQNEAQ (reference sequence). The CDR3 is 17 residues long. CDR3 sequence reads: CASSLSGRLRGGNTQYF. CDR3 nucleotides: TGTGCCAGCAGCTTATCAGGACGGTTGAGAGGTGGGAATACGCAGTATTTT.

The chain carries TRBV5-1 and TRBJ1-4; D might be TRBD1 (5 bases). CDR1 is SGHRS and CDR2 is YFSETQ in the germline V gene. The germline V and J ends were trimmed by 1 base and 6 bases, with 10 bases remaining between them. CDR3 length: 14 residues. CDR3 loop: CASSLSGGDEKLFF. CDR3 DNA: TGCGCCAGCAGCTTGTCGGGGGGAGATGAAAAACTGTTTTTT.

The rearrangement uses TRBV5-6 and TRBJ1-5, with TRBD1 matching over 8 bases. From germline, CDR1 is SGHDT and CDR2 YYEEEE. This CDR3 spans 14 amino acids. Trimming at V came to 3 bases and at J to 4 bases, leaving 3 bases not matched to a gene. The CDR3: CASSYGQGNQPQHF. CDR3 bases: TGTGCCAGCAGCTACGGACAGGGTAATCAGCCCCAGCATTTT.

This rearrangement joins TRBV28 to TRBJ2-7; TRBD2 matches at 8 bases. The germline V gene encodes CDR1 MDHEN and CDR2 SYDVKM. Trimming cost V 5 bases and J 2 bases; bases outside gene matches: 5. The CDR3 extends over 14 amino acids. The chain's CDR3 is CASSPAGVTYEQYF. CDR3 nucleotides: TGTGCCAGCAGTCCAGCGGGAGTCACCTACGAGCAGTACTTC.

This clonotype was seen only a few times. The genes are TRBV10-2 and TRBJ2-5; 7 bases align to TRBD1. The CDR3 covers 13 residues. The germline V gene encodes CDR1 WSHSY and CDR2 SAAADI. The junction had 1 base not matched to a gene; V was cut back by 4 bases and J by 2 bases. CDR3 nucleotides: TGCGCCAGCAGTGCCAGGGGGCAAGAGACCCAGTACTTC. Protein sequence: CASSARGQETQYF.